Below, 9 T cell receptor beta chains from the same sample are listed, as sequenced in a study of identical twins. TCRdb used MiXCR to reprocess the 5' RACE reads, holding one entry per CDR3 protein. This table has hundreds of thousands of distinct CDR3 sequences, approximately 18% appearing once. The same specimen was also included in a second study, on T cells expressing NK-cell markers.

The sequenced sample was PBMCs. These receptors all come from a woman aged 18-29 years in good health.

This clonotype was detected ten times or more. V and J are TRBV7-9 and TRBJ1-6, with 8 bases lining up with TRBD1. V lost 5 bases and J lost 5; bases outside the gene matches: 5. CDR1 is SEHNR, CDR2 FQNEAQ, per germline (reference sequence). This CDR3 spans 15 amino acids. As DNA, the CDR3 is TGTGCCAGCAGCCCCCGGGACAGGAATAATTCACCCCTCCACTTT. It yields the protein CASSPRDRNNSPLHF.

This clonotype was picked up many times. The rearrangement links TRBV18 to TRBJ2-7; 10 bases are shared with TRBD2. The CDR3 spans 15 residues. Germline V gene lookup returns CDR1 KGHSH and CDR2 LQKENI. The V and J ends lost 6 bases and 0 bases, in that order; junction bases with no gene match: 5. The CDR3 nucleotides read TGTGCCAGCTCTCCAGGACTAGCGGCCTCCTACGAGCAGTACTTC. Translating gives CASSPGLAASYEQYF.

The chain carries TRBV6-8 and TRBJ2-1; TRBD2 agrees at 7 bases. This CDR3 region has 16 residues. The J segment lost 9 bases and the V segment lost 7 bases, leaving 18 bases of the junction unmatched. Germline V lookup: CDR1 MNHGY, CDR2 SAAAGT. The CDR3 region has the DNA TGTGCCAGCACCCCCCGGGCGGGAGTGTTCGATGGTGAGCAGTTCTTC. Encoded protein: CASTPRAGVFDGEQFF.

This clonotype was counted many times. The gene calls are TRBV20-1 and TRBJ2-1, with a possible D match to TRBD2 (6 bases). V lost 1 base to trimming and J lost 6 bases, with 16 bases between them. This CDR3 region has 15 residues. Germline lookup yields CDR1 DFQATT and CDR2 SNEGSKA (reference sequence). This CDR3 reads CSARVGTFSPNEQFF. The CDR3 DNA reads as TGCAGTGCTAGAGTTGGGACTTTTTCCCCCAATGAGCAGTTCTTC.

This chain uses TRBV5-6 with TRBJ1-6; TRBD1 matches at 7 bases. There are 17 residues in the CDR3. Trimming took 2 bases from V and 4 from J; bases not matched to a gene: 9. Per germline, CDR1 SGHDT and CDR2 YYEEEE. The CDR3 region is CASSFGTVGQYNSPLHF. CDR3 bases: TGTGCCAGCAGCTTCGGGACAGTCGGGCAATATAATTCACCCCTCCACTTT.

This chain connects TRBV6-2 or TRBV6-3 to TRBJ2-1, with 13 bases lining up with TRBD2. This CDR3 spans 17 amino acids. V gave up 6 bases and J gave up 2 bases; unmatched junction bases: 7. Germline loops: CDR1 MNHEY, CDR2 SVGEGT. As DNA, the CDR3 is TGTGCCAGCAGCCATGGACTAGCGGGAGTCACCTACAATGAGCAGTTCTTC. Amino acids: CASSHGLAGVTYNEQFF.

The V gene is TRBV5-1, the J gene TRBJ2-5; D may be TRBD1 or TRBD2 (5 bases each). The germline V gene encodes CDR1 SGHRS and CDR2 YFSETQ. Trimming stripped 0 bases from V and 5 bases from J, with 14 bases between. The CDR3 length is 15 residues. The CDR3 DNA sequence: TGCGCCAGCAGCTTGGGGGACCCCCGACGGGAGACCCAGTACTTC. This gives the protein CASSLGDPRRETQYF.

This chain uses TRBV29-1 with TRBJ1-2, with D hard to call. The CDR3 runs 14 residues. V was cut by 4 bases and J by 0 bases, with 12 bases left in between. From germline, CDR1 is SQVTM and CDR2 ANQGSEA. CDR3: CSVVEVGANYGYTF. The DNA of the CDR3 is TGCAGCGTTGTGGAGGTCGGAGCTAACTATGGCTACACCTTC.

This clonotype was counted a few times. V usage is TRBV20-1 and J usage is TRBJ2-3, with no clear D. Germline V gives CDR1 DFQATT, CDR2 SNEGSKA (reference sequence). Trimming removed 0 bases at V and 2 bases at J, with 12 bases between. There are 15 residues in the CDR3. Here the CDR3 DNA reads TGCAGTGCTAGAGATCCGGTGAAGAACACAGATACGCAGTATTTT. Its protein product is CSARDPVKNTDTQYF.